The clone carrying this TCR beta chain showed up just a few times. The study co-extracted DNA and RNA from around 20-30 mg of unsorted bulk tissue. Trimming shortened V by 6 bases and J by 1 base, and 34 bases separated the two germline ends. CDR3 length equals 21 residues. Germline V gene lookup returns CDR1 DFQATT and CDR2 SNEGSKA (reference sequence). This sample is part of a study of tumor-infiltrating lymphocytes in primary liver carcinoma. cDNA specific to TCR beta was made from about 550 ng of total RNA, with a constant-region primer employed for priming. Libraries of TCR beta came from three nested multiplex PCR rounds with slightly modified ARM-PCR. Rounds one and two of PCR, each of 10 cycles, were primed with TRBV1-TRBV30 forward primers and a C-beta reverse primer. TCRdb reprocessed the multiplex PCR reads with MiXCR, giving one entry per CDR3 protein. The data contain some 110,000 distinct CDR3 sequences, around 80% of them singletons.

This TCR was recovered from a man between 35 and 55 years old with primary liver carcinoma and hepatitis B virus infection. Sequenced: liver tumor tissue from sampling region 3. Subset: tumor region T3, left-lateral pole. The V gene is TRBV20-1, the J gene TRBJ2-1; D is unclear. CDR3 sequence (DNA): TGCAGTGCCACCGCTTTCTGGAACGCAAAGTCCGATTTTAGGTCCTACAATGAGCAGTTCTTC. This sequence encodes CSATAFWNAKSDFRSYNEQFF.